A single sample is the source of the 14 T cell receptor beta chains below, sequenced in a study of blood T cells in healthy people across ages. The second PCR ran roughly 6 to 12 cycles with a sample-barcoded 5' primer and J-beta primers. TCRdb independently ran MiXCR on the 5' RACE reads; one entry per CDR3 protein. The data contain hundreds of thousands of distinct CDR3 sequences, approximately 52% of them singletons. The specimen was blood. The receptors were gathered from a woman of 80 years or more in good health.

The rearrangement uses TRBV5-1 and TRBJ2-1; D is unclear. The DNA end favors TRBJ2-7, so the J call may be wrong. This CDR3 spans 13 amino acids. Germline assignment: CDR1 SGHRS and CDR2 YFSETQ. CDR3 region: CASSYDGYNEQYF. CDR3 DNA: TGCGCCAGCAGTTATGACGGCTACAATGAGCAGTACTTC.

This clonotype was detected only a few times. The rearrangement uses TRBV12-3 or TRBV12-4 and TRBJ1-6, with D possibly TRBD1 on 6 matching bases. V was trimmed by 1 base and J by 10 bases, leaving 17 bases between them. This CDR3 is built from 16 residues. The CDR3 region is CASSLGKGRGGSPLHF. Here the CDR3 DNA reads TGTGCCAGCAGTTTAGGAAAAGGCAGGGGAGGGTCACCCCTCCACTTT.

With respect to this clonotype: A much larger clone lies one base from this, so it may be a read error. The rearrangement joins TRBV28 to TRBJ2-5, with TRBD2 matching 11 bases. Germline values: CDR1 MDHEN, CDR2 SYDVKM. The V segment lost 4 bases and the J segment 11 bases; nucleotides outside the gene matches: 15. This CDR3 has 16 amino acids. CDR3 sequence: CASSSTLAGVSNGQYF. In DNA form, the CDR3 reads TGTGCCAGCAGTTCGACACTAGCGGGAGTATCCAACGGGCAGTACTTC.

The rearrangement links TRBV20-1 to TRBJ2-1; D is undetermined. Germline assignment: CDR1 DFQATT and CDR2 SNEGSKA (reference sequence). CDR3 length: 13 amino acids. The V end lost 8 bases, the J end lost 1 base, and 12 bases lay between the germline ends. CDR3 residues: CSPPVGSYNEQFF. Written as DNA, the CDR3 is TGCAGTCCACCTGTGGGATCCTACAATGAGCAGTTCTTC.

V gene TRBV7-9 combines with J gene TRBJ1-1, with a possible D match to TRBD1 (6 bases). V lost 5 bases to trimming and J lost 6 bases, with 22 bases between them. Germline V gene data show CDR1 as SEHNR and CDR2 as FQNEAQ (reference sequence). This CDR3 has 16 amino acids. The CDR3 DNA is TGTGCCAGCAGCCGAGACGGGGGGGCGGCCAAGGCTGAAGCTTTCTTT. This gives the protein CASSRDGGAAKAEAFF.

The rearrangement joins TRBV5-1 to TRBJ2-2; 8 bases are a match to TRBD1. CDR1 and CDR2 from the germline V gene are SGHRS and YFSETQ. The CDR3 is made up of 14 amino acids. The V segment lost 3 bases and the J segment 5 bases; nucleotides outside the gene matches: 3. CDR3 sequence (DNA): TGCGCCAGCAGCTCCGGGACAGGAACCGGGGAGCTGTTTTTT. Protein product: CASSSGTGTGELFF.

The chain combines TRBV29-1 with TRBJ2-5; 11 nucleotides line up with TRBD1. The CDR3 has 16 residues. V lost 1 base to trimming and J lost 1 base; unmatched junction nucleotides: 5. Germline-derived CDR1 and CDR2 are SQVTM and ANQGSEA. CDR3 in amino acids: CSVEASGTGGQETQYF. The CDR3 DNA sequence: TGCAGCGTTGAAGCCTCCGGGACAGGGGGCCAAGAGACCCAGTACTTC.

The CDR3 region is CASSYASGRLSYEQYF. The CDR3 DNA is TGTGCCAGCAGTTACGCCTCAGGAAGACTCAGCTACGAGCAGTACTTC. The chain recombines TRBV6-6 with TRBJ2-7; D not resolved. This CDR3 spans 16 amino acids. V gave up 2 bases and J gave up 3 bases, with 17 bases separating them. CDR1 and CDR2 from the germline V gene are MNHNY and SVGAGI (reference sequence).

This sequence joins TRBV10-3 and TRBJ2-7, with 8 bases identical to TRBD2. V dropped 2 bases and J dropped 0; count of bases not matched to a gene: 0. This CDR3 spans 14 amino acids. Per germline, CDR1 ENHRY and CDR2 SYGVKD. The CDR3 sequence is CAISERGGSYEQYF. The CDR3 region has the DNA TGTGCCATCAGTGAGCGGGGGGGCTCCTACGAGCAGTACTTC.

This clonotype was recorded at least ten times. The chain has TRBV4-1 and TRBJ2-4; weak D call: TRBD2 (5 bases). This CDR3 has 18 residues. V shed 4 bases and J shed 8 bases, with 27 bases lying between them. CDR1 is MGHRA and CDR2 is YSYEKL in the germline V gene. The CDR3 DNA reads TGCGCCAGCAGCCCCAGCCGTGAGTGGGAGATGAATGGTGACATTCAGTACTTC. Protein: CASSPSREWEMNGDIQYF.

The sample holds a few counts of this clonotype. The gene calls are TRBV7-2 and TRBJ2-1; TRBD1 matches at 10 bases. The CDR3 sequence is 14 residues long. The germline CDR1 and CDR2 sequences are SGHTA and FQGNSA. Trimming at V came to 6 bases and at J to 9 bases, leaving 8 bases not matched to a gene. The chain's CDR3 is CASSGQGGRGEQFF. The CDR3 DNA reads as TGTGCCAGCAGTGGACAGGGGGGCAGGGGTGAGCAGTTCTTC.

V gene TRBV6-5 combines with J gene TRBJ2-5; 10 nucleotides match TRBD2. V lost 3 bases and J lost 4; bases outside the gene matches: 2. This CDR3 region has 14 residues. Germline CDR1 reads MNHEY; CDR2 reads SVGAGI. The CDR3 DNA follows: TGTGCCAGCAGTTATGCTAGCGGGGGAGAGACCCAGTACTTC. Its translation: CASSYASGGETQYF.

The chain recombines TRBV28 with TRBJ1-5, with D maybe TRBD1 (5 bases). Germline V gene sequence: CDR1 MDHEN, CDR2 SYDVKM. V lost 6 bases and J 1 base, leaving 16 bases between the germline ends. The CDR3 has 16 residues. The CDR3: CASRGSTGVSNQPQHF. The DNA for the CDR3 is TGTGCCAGCAGAGGATCTACAGGAGTGAGCAATCAGCCCCAGCATTTT.

J is TRBJ2-1 and V is TRBV7-2, with 7 bases matching TRBD2. Germline CDR1 is SGHTA and CDR2 is FQGNSA. This CDR3 has 15 residues. The V segment lost 2 bases and the J segment 6 bases; nucleotides outside the gene matches: 7. CDR3 coding DNA: TGTGCCAGCAGCTTATTTGGGAGGGATAGCAATGAGCAGTTCTTC. Encoded protein: CASSLFGRDSNEQFF.